The T cell receptor beta chain described here comes from a study of prognosis after radiotherapy for stage I lung cancer (dated by TCRdb to the early 2020s). Notes on the research overall: Between April 2018 and 2019, 15 to 20 stage I NSCLC patients were enrolled in Nanjing, China. All patients were considered medically inoperable, owing to comorbidities in 11 to 13 and refusal of surgery in several. Squamous cell carcinoma histology was identified in 6 to 8 patients, and adenocarcinoma histology was identified in more than ten patients. SBRT was not combined with any concurrent therapy in any patient. This study profiled peripheral blood TCR beta repertoires from stage I NSCLC patients before and after stereotactic body radiotherapy and linked the repertoires to distant failure. About 20% of the 19 patients developed distant metastases after SBRT, at a median of roughly seven months; the other 15 showed no significant progression. Image-guided IMRT or VMAT was used to deliver SBRT in 3 to 5 fractions at a biologically effective dose of at least 100 Gy. The cohort was made up of about a dozen men and about 6 women, with a median age of approximately 74 years and an age range of roughly 50 to 84 years. The study took one blood sample before SBRT and one after SBRT from each of around 20 patients and sequenced all 40 or so samples. There were approximately 15 patients with newly diagnosed primary stage I lung tumors and 4 or 5 patients with oligometastatic NSCLC after surgical resection of the primary tumor.

The TCR beta CDR3 region was amplified from genomic DNA by two rounds of multiplex PCR. The first PCR round used primers specific to each TRBV and TRBJ gene, with sequences filed in Chinese patent CN105087789A. Universal primers were used in the second round of PCR. The Roche High Pure PCR Template Preparation Kit was used to extract genomic DNA from the frozen PBMCs. Paired-end sequencing with 151 bp reads was performed on the libraries using an Illumina HiSeq 3000. As for the authors' bioinformatics: CutAdapt was used to remove raw reads lacking the multiplex PCR primer sequences. Using PEAR, the high-quality paired reads were merged into contigs. TRB V, D and J gene segments were assigned to each contig with MiXCR by alignment to reference sequences. To remove sequencing errors, CDR3 sequences were clustered according to base quality and sequence similarity. Shannon entropy, normalized by the natural log of the productive TCR sequence number, served as the measure of diversity. Clonality was computed as one minus the ratio of Shannon entropy to the natural log of the number of unique clonotypes. Using the Youden index from ROC curves, the researchers picked the repertoire-metric cut-offs for progression-free survival, and all analyses were carried out in R 3.5.3. Using fastp trimming at Q25 and MiXCR clonotype assembly, TCRdb reanalyzed the public sequencing data and kept in-frame beta chains. A single entry per CDR3 protein holds the most common genes and DNA from its merged rows. These V and J calls rely on TCRdb rather than the paper's analysis. Counted in this sample were under 75,000 distinct CDR3 sequences; approximately 26% of them appeared once. The ten largest clones add up to 7.5% of the sample.

The germline V gene yields MGHRA for CDR1 and YSYEKL for CDR2. V sheds 1 base and J sheds 2 bases, leaving 15 bases between their ends. From cysteine to phenylalanine, the CDR3 is 16 amino acids long. Here the CDR3 DNA is all that survives: 48 bases in frame from base 1. A history of other malignancies or of prior chemotherapy or radiotherapy was absent in all patients, and node-negative disease was shown on CT and PET/CT in all patients. At each of two time points, 4.5 to 7.5 milliliters of peripheral venous blood were collected in EDTA tubes. PBMCs were isolated by Ficoll-Paque Plus density-gradient centrifugation. Right after collection, samples were kept at -80 degrees C until analysis. The full study reports these points: None of the reported P values were adjusted for multiple comparisons. Tumor specificity of expanded TCR clones was not determined. TRBV and TRBJ usage frequencies reportedly varied with metastasis status, involving two V genes at baseline and about 10 V and two J genes after SBRT. Post-SBRT Shannon entropy and its change from baseline were lower in patients who developed distant metastases; baseline Shannon entropy was not associated with metastases. A decrease in unique TCR clone counts was observed after SBRT (median about 9,400 before versus more than 6,000 after; Wilcoxon paired P=0.011). The study was limited by its small cohort and short follow-up, and the findings require independent validation.

This clonotype occurred many times. Its antigen is currently not known. Base qualities are not at hand, and no much larger clone is one base apart. Recombination connected TRBV4-1 to TRBJ2-7; the D element could tentatively be TRBD1 or TRBD2, as 5 bases agree for each. The sample here was PBMCs, taken before or after stereotactic body radiation therapy (not recorded which). The TCR was taken from a donor at least 50 years old with non-small cell lung cancer. The nucleotides read TGCGCCAGCAGCCAAGCAGTCCGGGGACCCCCCTACGAGCAGTACTTC. It is translated as CASSQAVRGPPYEQYF.